The 16 T cell receptor beta chains below were found in one sample sequenced in a study of blood T cells in healthy people across ages. Combining a sample-barcoded 5' primer with a J-beta primer mix, a second PCR ran for about 7 to 11 cycles. TCRdb re-analysed the 5' RACE reads in MiXCR, keeping a single row per CDR3 protein. The sample yields around 1,000,000 distinct CDR3 sequences, 35% to 40% seen once. Input material: blood. The receptors were sampled from a man between 18 and 35 years old in good health.

This clonotype was seen a handful of times. V gene TRBV20-1 combines with J gene TRBJ1-4; D gene unclear. The CDR3 is 14 residues long. V was clipped by 2 bases and J by 0 bases, with 7 bases between them. Germline CDR1 is DFQATT and CDR2 is SNEGSKA (reference sequence). CDR3 loop: CSARSAATNEKLFF. The CDR3 DNA reads TGCAGTGCTAGAAGCGCCGCAACTAATGAAAAACTGTTTTTT.

The chain combines TRBV6-2 or TRBV6-3 with TRBJ2-1; 9 bases match TRBD2. The CDR3 runs to 15 residues. The V gene's germline CDR1 is MNHEY and CDR2 SVGEGT. V shed 2 bases, J shed 4 bases, and the junction held 3 bases outside the gene matches. The CDR3 loop reads CASSYEAGGYNEQFF. The CDR3 DNA follows: TGTGCCAGCAGTTACGAGGCGGGGGGGTACAATGAGCAGTTCTTC.

J is TRBJ2-2 and V is TRBV6-1; 11 bases are shared with TRBD1. The CDR3 runs to 16 residues. Germline V gene sequence: CDR1 MNHNS, CDR2 SASEGT. The V gene end was trimmed by 6 bases and the J gene end by 4 bases; junction bases not matched to a gene: 7. In nucleotides, the CDR3 is TGTGCCAGCAGCCCTGGACAGGGGGCGGGCACCGGGGAGCTGTTTTTT. This translates into CASSPGQGAGTGELFF.

CDR3 loop: CSVVSWEPGNTIYF. The DNA for the CDR3 is TGCAGCGTTGTAAGCTGGGAACCTGGAAACACCATATATTTT. The V gene is TRBV29-1, the J gene TRBJ1-3; D uncertain. CDR1 is SQVTM and CDR2 is ANQGSEA in the germline V gene. This CDR3 has 14 residues. V lost 4 bases and J lost 2, with 12 bases in between.

This sequence joins TRBV5-1 and TRBJ2-1, with 9 nucleotides matching TRBD1. The tail of the sequence fits TRBJ2-7 better, so the J call may be wrong. The CDR3 has 15 amino acids. Germline-derived CDR1 and CDR2 are SGHRS and YFSETQ. The CDR3 region is CASTTTGGPYNEQYF. CDR3 sequence (DNA): TGCGCCAGCACCACTACAGGGGGCCCCTACAATGAGCAGTACTTC.

The rearrangement uses TRBV9 and TRBJ2-1, with unresolved D. The CDR3 runs to 13 residues. Trimming took 0 bases from V and 10 from J, leaving 11 bases between them. Germline values: CDR1 SGDLS, CDR2 YYNGEE. CDR3 bases: TGTGCCAGCAGCGTAGGATGGCTGGGGGAGCAGTTCTTC. Translated: CASSVGWLGEQFF.

This sequence joins TRBV4-3 and TRBJ1-4; weak D call: TRBD1 (6 bases). V gave up 2 bases and J gave up 4 bases, with 14 bases separating them. The CDR3 contains 16 residues. CDR1 is LGHNA, CDR2 YSLEER, per germline. DNA of the CDR3: TGCGCCAGCAGCCAAAACAGGGTTGGGATTAATGAAAAACTGTTTTTT. This codes for CASSQNRVGINEKLFF.

This clonotype appeared a single time. The chain employs TRBV7-2 and TRBJ2-1; D remains ambiguous. CDR3 size: 13 residues. Trimming removed 0 bases from V and 10 bases from J, with 10 bases in between. Per the germline V gene, CDR1 is SGHTA and CDR2 is FQGNSA. CDR3 protein: CASSLARFYEQFF. For the CDR3, the DNA is TGTGCCAGCAGCTTAGCCCGTTTCTACGAGCAGTTCTTC.

This clonotype appeared a few times. V and J are TRBV6-2 or TRBV6-3 and TRBJ1-2; D gene ambiguous. The CDR3 covers 15 residues. Germline-derived CDR1 and CDR2 are MNHEY and SVGEGT. Trimming pared 8 bases from V and 3 bases from J, leaving 19 bases between. CDR3 bases: TGTGCCAGCGAACCACAACTGGAGTGGCACTATGGCTACACCTTC. Translating gives CASEPQLEWHYGYTF.

The chain combines TRBV3-1 with TRBJ2-3, with D possibly matching TRBD2 (5 bases). With 1 base removed from V and 5 bases from J, the gap between germline ends came to 7 bases. In germline, CDR1 is LGHDT, CDR2 YNNKEL (reference sequence). The CDR3 has 13 amino acids. The CDR3 nucleotides are TGTGCCAGCAGCCAAGGACTATTAGATACGCAGTATTTT. Protein sequence: CASSQGLLDTQYF.

In nucleotides, the CDR3 is TGTGCCAGCAGCTTCCTAGACGCTGAAGCTTTCTTT. It codes for CASSFLDAEAFF. This sequence joins TRBV6-2 or TRBV6-3 and TRBJ1-1, with D unresolved. Per germline, CDR1 MNHEY and CDR2 SVGEGT. CDR3 length: 12 residues. V shed 6 bases and J shed 6 bases, with 11 bases lying between them.

J is TRBJ2-1 and V is TRBV2; TRBD1 might be the D (6 bases). The length of the CDR3 is 16 residues. V lost 3 bases, J lost 0 bases, and 12 bases lay in between. The germline V gene encodes CDR1 SNHLY and CDR2 FYNNEI. CDR3 region: CASSETGLSSYNEQFF. The DNA of the CDR3 is TGTGCCAGCAGTGAGACAGGATTAAGCTCCTACAATGAGCAGTTCTTC.

Only a few counts were recorded for this clonotype. The chain links TRBV27 to TRBJ2-5, with TRBD2 as a possible D gene (5 bases). CDR3 length equals 14 residues. CDR1 MNHEY and CDR2 SMNVEV come from the germline V gene (reference sequence). V was pared by 7 bases and J by 2 bases, with 14 bases between. In nucleotides, the CDR3 is TGTGCCAGCAACCGAGGGAAGGGTCAAGAGACCCAGTACTTC. Translating it yields CASNRGKGQETQYF.

The CDR3 sequence: CSAPSGSNQPQHF. CDR3 bases: TGCAGTGCACCGAGCGGTAGCAATCAGCCCCAGCATTTT. The genes are TRBV20-1 and TRBJ1-5; no firm D call. The ends were cut back, 6 bases at V and 0 bases at J, with 9 bases in the middle. CDR3 length: 13 residues. CDR1 is DFQATT and CDR2 is SNEGSKA in the germline V gene (reference sequence).

CDR3: CASSQGLGTGGRNTEAFF. For the CDR3, the DNA is TGCGCCAGCAGCCAAGGTCTAGGGACAGGGGGGCGGAACACTGAAGCTTTCTTT. The chain uses TRBV4-3 and TRBJ1-1; 11 bases map to TRBD1. This CDR3 region has 18 residues. Looked up from germline, CDR1 is LGHNA and CDR2 is YSLEER. The J segment lost 1 base and the V segment lost 1 base, leaving 8 bases of the junction unmatched.

The chain combines TRBV29-1 with TRBJ1-2, with unresolved D. The CDR3 has 12 amino acids. The V end was cut by 5 bases, the J end by 4 bases, with 11 bases between. CDR1 is SQVTM and CDR2 is ANQGSEA in the germline V gene. CDR3 residues: CSVPTPIYGYTF. The CDR3 nucleotides are TGCAGCGTTCCGACACCTATCTATGGCTACACCTTC.